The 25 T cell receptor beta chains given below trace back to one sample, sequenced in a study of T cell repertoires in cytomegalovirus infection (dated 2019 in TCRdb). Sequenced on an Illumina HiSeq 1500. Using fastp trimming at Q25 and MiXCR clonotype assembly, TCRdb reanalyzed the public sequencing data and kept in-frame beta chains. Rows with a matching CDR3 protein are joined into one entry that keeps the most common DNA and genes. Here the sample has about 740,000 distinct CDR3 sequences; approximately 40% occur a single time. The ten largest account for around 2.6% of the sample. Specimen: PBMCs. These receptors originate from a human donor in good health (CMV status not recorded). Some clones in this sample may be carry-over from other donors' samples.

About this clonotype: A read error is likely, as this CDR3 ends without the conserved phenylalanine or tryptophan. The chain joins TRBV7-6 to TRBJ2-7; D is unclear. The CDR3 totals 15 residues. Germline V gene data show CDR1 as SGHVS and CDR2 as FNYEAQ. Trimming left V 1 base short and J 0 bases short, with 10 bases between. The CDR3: CASSLEATSSYEQYL. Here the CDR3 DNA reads TGTGCCAGCAGCTTAGAGGCCACAAGCTCCTACGAGCAGTACTTA.

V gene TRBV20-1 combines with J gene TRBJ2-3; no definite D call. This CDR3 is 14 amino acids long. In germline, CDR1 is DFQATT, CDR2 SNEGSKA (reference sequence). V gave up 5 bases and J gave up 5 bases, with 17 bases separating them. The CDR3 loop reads CSAEQYVSQDTQYF. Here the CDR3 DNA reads TGCAGTGCTGAACAGTATGTGTCACAAGATACGCAGTATTTT.

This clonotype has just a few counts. The CDR3 nucleotides are TGCGCCAGCAGCCGTATAGCGGGAGTCAACGAGCAGTACTTC. Encoded protein: CASSRIAGVNEQYF. The V gene is TRBV4-1, the J gene TRBJ2-7, with 9 bases identical to TRBD2. CDR1 and CDR2 from the germline V gene are MGHRA and YSYEKL. This CDR3 spans 14 amino acids. Trimming cost V 4 bases and J 5 bases; bases outside gene matches: 6.

In nucleotides, the CDR3 is TGTGCCAGTACCACCGACTGGGAAAGCTCCTACGAGCAGTACTTC. As protein: CASTTDWESSYEQYF. The V call is TRBV19, the J call TRBJ2-7, with D unresolved. The CDR3 is made up of 15 amino acids. V was clipped by 7 bases and J by 0 bases, with 16 bases between them. Germline CDR1 is LNHDA and CDR2 is SQIVND (reference sequence).

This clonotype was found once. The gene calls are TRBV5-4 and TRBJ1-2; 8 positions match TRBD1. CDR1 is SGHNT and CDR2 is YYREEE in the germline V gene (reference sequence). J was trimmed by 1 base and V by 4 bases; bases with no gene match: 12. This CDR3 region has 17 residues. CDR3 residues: CASSPARPGQVNYGYTF. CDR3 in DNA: TGTGCCAGCAGCCCGGCCCGTCCGGGACAGGTTAACTATGGCTACACCTTC.

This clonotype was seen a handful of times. CDR3 amino acids: CATSDSSSRYEQFF. The CDR3, as DNA: TGTGCCACCAGTGACTCCTCCTCTCGGTATGAGCAGTTCTTC. The V gene is TRBV24-1, the J gene TRBJ2-1; D call uncertain. There are 14 residues in the CDR3. V was pared by 4 bases and J by 8 bases, with 14 bases between. Germline lookup yields CDR1 KGHDR and CDR2 SFDVKD.

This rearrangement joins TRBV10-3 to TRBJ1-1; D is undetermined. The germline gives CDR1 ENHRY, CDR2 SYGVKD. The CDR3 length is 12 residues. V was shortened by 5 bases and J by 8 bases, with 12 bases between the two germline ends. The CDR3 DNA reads TGTGCCATCAGTCCCGGGAAAGGCGAAGCTTTCTTT. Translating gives CAISPGKGEAFF.

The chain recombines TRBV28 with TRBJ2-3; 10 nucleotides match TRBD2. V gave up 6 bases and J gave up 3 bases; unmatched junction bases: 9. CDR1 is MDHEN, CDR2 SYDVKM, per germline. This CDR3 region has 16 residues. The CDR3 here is CASSRNSGRLTDTQYF. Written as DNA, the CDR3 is TGTGCCAGCAGCCGCAATAGCGGGAGGCTTACAGATACGCAGTATTTT.

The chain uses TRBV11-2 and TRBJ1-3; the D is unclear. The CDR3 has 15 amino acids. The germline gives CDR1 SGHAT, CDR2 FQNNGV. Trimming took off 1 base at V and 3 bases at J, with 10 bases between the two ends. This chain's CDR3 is CASSLVTDFGNTIYF. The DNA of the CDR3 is TGTGCCAGCAGCTTAGTAACAGACTTTGGAAACACCATATATTTT.

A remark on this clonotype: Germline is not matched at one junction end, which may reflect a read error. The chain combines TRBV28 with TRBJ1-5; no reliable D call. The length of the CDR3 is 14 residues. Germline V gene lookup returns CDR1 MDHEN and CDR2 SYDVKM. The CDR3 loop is CASSRLRGLEPQRF. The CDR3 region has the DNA TGTGCCAGCAGTCGACTCAGAGGCCTTGAACCCCAGCGTTTT.

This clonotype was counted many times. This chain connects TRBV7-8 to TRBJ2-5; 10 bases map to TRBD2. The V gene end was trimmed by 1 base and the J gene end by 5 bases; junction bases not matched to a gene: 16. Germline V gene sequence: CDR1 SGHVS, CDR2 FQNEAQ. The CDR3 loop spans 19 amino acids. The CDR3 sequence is CASSLVLLASGRVGETQYF. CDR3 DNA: TGTGCCAGCAGCTTAGTTCTCCTGGCTAGCGGGAGAGTTGGGGAGACCCAGTACTTC.

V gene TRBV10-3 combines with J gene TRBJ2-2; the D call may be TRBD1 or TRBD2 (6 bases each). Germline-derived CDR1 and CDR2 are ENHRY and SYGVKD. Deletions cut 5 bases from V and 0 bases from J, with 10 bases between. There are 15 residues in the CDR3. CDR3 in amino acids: CAISTGAPNTGELFF. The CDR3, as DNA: TGTGCCATCAGTACGGGGGCTCCGAACACCGGGGAGCTGTTTTTT.

In nucleotides, the CDR3 is TGTGCCAGCAGTTTTGGGCTAGCGGGGGTGTCTAGCACAGATACGCAGTATTTT. Translating it yields CASSFGLAGVSSTDTQYF. The chain joins TRBV12-3 or TRBV12-4 to TRBJ2-3; 10 positions agree with TRBD2. Trimming cost V 3 bases and J 0 bases; bases outside gene matches: 9. The CDR3 covers 18 residues.

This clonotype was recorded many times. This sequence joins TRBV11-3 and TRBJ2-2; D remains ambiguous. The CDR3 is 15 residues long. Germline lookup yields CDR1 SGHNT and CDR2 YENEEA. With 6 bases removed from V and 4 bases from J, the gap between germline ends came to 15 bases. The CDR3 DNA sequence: TGTGCCAGCAGACATGACATCCTTGGCACCGGGGAGCTGTTTTTT. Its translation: CASRHDILGTGELFF.

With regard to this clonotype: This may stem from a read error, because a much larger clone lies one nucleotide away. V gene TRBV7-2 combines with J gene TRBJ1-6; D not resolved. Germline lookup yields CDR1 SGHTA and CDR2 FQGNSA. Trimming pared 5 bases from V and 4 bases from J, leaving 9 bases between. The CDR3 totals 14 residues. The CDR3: CASSVGLYNSPLHF. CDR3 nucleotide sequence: TGTGCCAGCAGCGTAGGGCTATATAATTCACCCCTCCACTTT.

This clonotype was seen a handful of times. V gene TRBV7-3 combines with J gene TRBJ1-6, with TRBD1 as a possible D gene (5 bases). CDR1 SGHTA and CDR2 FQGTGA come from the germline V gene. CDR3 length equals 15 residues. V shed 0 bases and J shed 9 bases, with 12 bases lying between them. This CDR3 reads CASSLTVAGISPLHF. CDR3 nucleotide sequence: TGTGCCAGCAGCTTAACGGTGGCAGGGATTTCACCCCTCCACTTT.

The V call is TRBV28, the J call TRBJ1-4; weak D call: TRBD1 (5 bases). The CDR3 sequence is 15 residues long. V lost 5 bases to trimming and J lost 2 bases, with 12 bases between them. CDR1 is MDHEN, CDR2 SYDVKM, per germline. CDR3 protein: CASSGPTETNEKLFF. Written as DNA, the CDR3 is TGTGCCAGCAGTGGCCCGACAGAGACTAATGAAAAACTGTTTTTT.

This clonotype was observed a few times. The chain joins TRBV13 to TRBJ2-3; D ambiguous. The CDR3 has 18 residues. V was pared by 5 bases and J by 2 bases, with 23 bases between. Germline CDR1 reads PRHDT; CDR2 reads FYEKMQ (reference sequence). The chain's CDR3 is CASSPGGSGGDPTDTQYF. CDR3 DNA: TGTGCCAGCAGCCCCGGTGGGTCTGGCGGCGACCCCACAGATACGCAGTATTTT. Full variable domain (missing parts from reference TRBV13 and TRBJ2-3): AAGVIQSPRHLIKEKRETATLKCYPIPRHDTVYWYQQGPGQDPQFLISFYEKMQSDKGSIPDRFSAQQFSDYHSELNMSSLELGDSALYFCASSPGGSGGDPTDTQYFGPGTRLTVL.

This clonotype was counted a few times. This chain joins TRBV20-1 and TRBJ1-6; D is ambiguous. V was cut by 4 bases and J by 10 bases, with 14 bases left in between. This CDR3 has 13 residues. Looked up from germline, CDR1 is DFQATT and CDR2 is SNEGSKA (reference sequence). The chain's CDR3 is CSAKAQLPSPLHF. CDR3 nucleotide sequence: TGCAGTGCTAAAGCCCAATTACCCTCACCCCTCCACTTT.

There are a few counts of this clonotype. Here the CDR3 reads CASSLEPQGMRQPQHF. CDR3 nucleotides: TGTGCCAGCAGCTTGGAGCCCCAGGGGATGCGACAGCCCCAGCATTTT. The rearrangement uses TRBV5-5 and TRBJ1-5; a weak D match, TRBD1 (6 bases). CDR3 length: 16 amino acids. Trimming took off 0 bases at V and 7 bases at J, with 17 bases between the two ends. CDR1 is SGHKS, CDR2 YYEKEE, per germline (reference sequence).

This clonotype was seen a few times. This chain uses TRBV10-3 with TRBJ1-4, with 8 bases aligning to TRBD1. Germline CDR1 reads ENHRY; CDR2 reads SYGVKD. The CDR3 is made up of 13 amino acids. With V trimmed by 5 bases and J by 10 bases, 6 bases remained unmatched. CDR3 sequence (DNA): TGTGCCATCAGTCAGGGGGCGGTGGGAAAACTGTTTTTT. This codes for CAISQGAVGKLFF.

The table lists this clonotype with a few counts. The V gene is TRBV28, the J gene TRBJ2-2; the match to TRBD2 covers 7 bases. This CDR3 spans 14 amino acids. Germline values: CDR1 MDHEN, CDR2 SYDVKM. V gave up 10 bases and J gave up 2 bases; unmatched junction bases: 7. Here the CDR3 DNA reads TGTGCCATCCTCGGCGGGGGAAACACCGGGGAGCTGTTTTTT. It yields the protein CAILGGGNTGELFF.

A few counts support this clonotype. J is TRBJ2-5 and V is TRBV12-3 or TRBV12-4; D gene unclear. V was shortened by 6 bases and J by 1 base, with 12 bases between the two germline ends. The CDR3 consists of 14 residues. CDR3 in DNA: TGTGCCAGCAGCCCGCGTGGGGTCCAAGAGACCCAGTACTTC. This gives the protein CASSPRGVQETQYF.

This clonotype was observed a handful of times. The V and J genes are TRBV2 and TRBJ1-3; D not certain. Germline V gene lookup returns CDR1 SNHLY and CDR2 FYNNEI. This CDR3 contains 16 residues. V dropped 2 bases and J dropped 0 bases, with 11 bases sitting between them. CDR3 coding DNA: TGTGCCAGCAGTGAACGATATCTTGCCTCTGGAAACACCATATATTTT. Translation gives CASSERYLASGNTIYF.

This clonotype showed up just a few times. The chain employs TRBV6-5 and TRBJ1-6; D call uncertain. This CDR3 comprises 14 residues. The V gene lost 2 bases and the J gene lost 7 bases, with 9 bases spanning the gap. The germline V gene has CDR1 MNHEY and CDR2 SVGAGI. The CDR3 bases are TGTGCCAGCAGTTACGGGCAGCGAAATTCACCCCTCCACTTT. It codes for CASSYGQRNSPLHF.